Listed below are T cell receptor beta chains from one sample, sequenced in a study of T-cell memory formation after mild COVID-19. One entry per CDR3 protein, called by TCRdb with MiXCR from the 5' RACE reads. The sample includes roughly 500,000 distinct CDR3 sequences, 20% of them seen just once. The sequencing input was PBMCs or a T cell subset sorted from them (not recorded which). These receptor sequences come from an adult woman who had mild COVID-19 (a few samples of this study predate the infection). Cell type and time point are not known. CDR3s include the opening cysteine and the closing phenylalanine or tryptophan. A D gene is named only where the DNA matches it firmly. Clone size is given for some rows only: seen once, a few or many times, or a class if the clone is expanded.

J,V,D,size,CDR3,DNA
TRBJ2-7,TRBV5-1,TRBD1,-,CASSPSGTGGSEQYF,TGCGCCAGCAGCCCCAGCGGGACAGGGGGCTCCGAGCAGTACTTC
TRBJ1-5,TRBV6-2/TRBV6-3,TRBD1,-,CASSRQGASNQPQHF,TGTGCCAGCAGTCGACAGGGGGCGAGCAATCAGCCCCAGCATTTT
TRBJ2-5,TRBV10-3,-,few,CAISERQGGQETQYF,TGTGCCATCAGTGAGCGGCAGGGGGGTCAAGAGACCCAGTACTTC
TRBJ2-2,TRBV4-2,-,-,CASSQVRGELFF,TGTGCCAGCAGCCAAGTGCGGGGGGAGCTGTTTTTT
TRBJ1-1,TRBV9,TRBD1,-,CASSDTGDATEAFF,TGTGCCAGCAGCGATACAGGGGACGCCACTGAAGCTTTCTTT
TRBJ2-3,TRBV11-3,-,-,CASSRDLTGTDTQYF,TGTGCCAGCAGCCGGGACCTTACAGGCACAGATACGCAGTATTTT
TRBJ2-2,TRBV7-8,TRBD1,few,CASSLAQGANSAGELFF,TGTGCCAGCAGCTTAGCACAGGGGGCGAATTCGGCCGGGGAGCTGTTTTTT
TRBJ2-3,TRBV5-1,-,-,CASSPEGTSTDTQYF,TGCGCCAGCAGCCCCGAGGGTACTAGCACAGATACGCAGTATTTT
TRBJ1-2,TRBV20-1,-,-,CSAKRGVGYGYTF,TGCAGTGCAAAGAGAGGGGTTGGCTATGGCTACACCTTC
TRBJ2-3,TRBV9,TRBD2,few,CASSDLAGGPQDTQYF,TGTGCCAGCAGCGATTTGGCGGGAGGGCCCCAAGATACGCAGTATTTT
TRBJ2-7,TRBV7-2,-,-,CASSLGLSGEQYF,TGTGCCAGCAGCTTAGGCCTAAGTGGCGAGCAGTACTTC
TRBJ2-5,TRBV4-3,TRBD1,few,CASSRGQGSKETQYF,TGCGCCAGCAGCCGCGGACAGGGGTCGAAAGAGACCCAGTACTTC
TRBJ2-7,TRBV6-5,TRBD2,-,CASSYSPGGSDEQYF,TGTGCCAGCAGTTACTCTCCGGGGGGGAGCGACGAGCAGTACTTC
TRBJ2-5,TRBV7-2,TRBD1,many,CASSSDRGETQYF,TGTGCCAGCAGCTCGGACAGGGGAGAGACCCAGTACTTC
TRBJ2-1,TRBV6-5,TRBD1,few,CATSGTGDYNEQFF,TGTGCCACCTCGGGGACAGGGGACTACAATGAGCAGTTCTTC
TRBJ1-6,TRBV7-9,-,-,CASRRDGGHNNSPLHF,TGTGCCAGCAGACGTGATGGGGGACATAATAATTCACCCCTCCACTTT
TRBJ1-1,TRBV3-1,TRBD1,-,CASSHSGTGGDTEAFF,TGTGCCAGCAGCCACTCCGGGACAGGGGGAGACACTGAAGCTTTCTTT
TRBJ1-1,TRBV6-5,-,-,CASSYWLNTEAFF,TGTGCCAGCAGTTATTGGTTGAACACTGAAGCTTTCTTT
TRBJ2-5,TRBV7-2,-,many,CASSRIQGAETQYF,TGTGCCAGCAGCCGTATACAGGGAGCAGAGACCCAGTACTTC
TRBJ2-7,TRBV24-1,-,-,CATSDWDVSSYEQYF,TGTGCCACCAGTGATTGGGACGTAAGTTCCTACGAGCAGTACTTC
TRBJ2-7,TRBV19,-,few,CASSTPPDKQYF,TGTGCCAGTAGCACCCCACCGGACAAGCAGTACTTC
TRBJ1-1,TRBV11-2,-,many,CASSPQSGIAEAFF,TGTGCCAGCAGCCCCCAGTCCGGAATTGCTGAAGCTTTCTTT
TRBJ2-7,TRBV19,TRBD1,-,CASSQAGTGNYEQYF,TGTGCCAGTAGTCAAGCCGGGACAGGGAACTACGAGCAGTACTTC
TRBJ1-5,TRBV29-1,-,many,CSVTQTVDQPQHF,TGCAGCGTTACCCAGACAGTCGATCAGCCCCAGCATTTT
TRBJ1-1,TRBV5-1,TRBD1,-,CASSLEQGATEAFF,TGCGCCAGCAGCTTGGAGCAGGGGGCCACTGAAGCTTTCTTT
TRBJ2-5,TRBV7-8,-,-,CASSLYGLQETQYF,TGTGCCAGCAGCTTATATGGCTTACAAGAGACCCAGTACTTC
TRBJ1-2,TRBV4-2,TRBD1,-,CASSAKLLQGAWSYTF,TGTGCCAGCAGCGCAAAACTGTTACAGGGGGCCTGGAGCTACACCTTC
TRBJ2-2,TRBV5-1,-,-,CASSLAQGNTGELFF,TGCGCCAGCAGCTTGGCACAGGGGAACACCGGGGAGCTGTTTTTT
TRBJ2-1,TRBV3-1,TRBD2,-,CASSQEEYRIAGGPGTYNEQFF,TGTGCCAGCAGCCAAGAGGAGTACAGGATAGCGGGGGGGCCGGGCACCTACAATGAGCAGTTCTTC
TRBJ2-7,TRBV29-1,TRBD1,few,CSVLQGQYEQYF,TGCAGCGTTTTACAGGGACAGTACGAGCAGTACTTC
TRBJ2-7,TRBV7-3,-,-,CASSFSPGVSEQYF,TGTGCCAGCAGCTTCTCTCCCGGGGTGAGCGAGCAGTACTTC
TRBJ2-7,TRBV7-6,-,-,CASSNDFIGIHEQYF,TGTGCCAGCAGTAACGACTTTATTGGGATCCACGAGCAGTACTTC
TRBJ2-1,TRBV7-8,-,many,CASSLDGSRYNEQFF,TGTGCCAGCAGCTTAGACGGGAGTCGCTACAATGAGCAGTTCTTC
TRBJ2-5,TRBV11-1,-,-,CASSRNQGEIAQYF,TGTGCCAGCAGCCGGAACCAAGGCGAGATTGCCCAGTACTTC
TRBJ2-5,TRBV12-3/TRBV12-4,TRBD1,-,CASSYGTVGQETQYF,TGTGCCAGCAGTTACGGGACAGTTGGTCAAGAGACCCAGTACTTC
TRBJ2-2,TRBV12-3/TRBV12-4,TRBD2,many,CASSRLAGVVGELFF,TGTGCCAGCAGCCGACTAGCGGGAGTGGTTGGGGAGCTGTTTTTT
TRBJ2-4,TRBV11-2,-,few,CASSLDQGLAKNIQYF,TGTGCCAGCAGCTTAGATCAAGGGTTAGCCAAAAACATTCAGTACTTC
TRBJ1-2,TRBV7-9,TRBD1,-,CASTSTGTGSSRDGYTF,TGTGCCAGCACCAGTACCGGGACAGGTAGTTCGAGAGATGGCTACACCTTC